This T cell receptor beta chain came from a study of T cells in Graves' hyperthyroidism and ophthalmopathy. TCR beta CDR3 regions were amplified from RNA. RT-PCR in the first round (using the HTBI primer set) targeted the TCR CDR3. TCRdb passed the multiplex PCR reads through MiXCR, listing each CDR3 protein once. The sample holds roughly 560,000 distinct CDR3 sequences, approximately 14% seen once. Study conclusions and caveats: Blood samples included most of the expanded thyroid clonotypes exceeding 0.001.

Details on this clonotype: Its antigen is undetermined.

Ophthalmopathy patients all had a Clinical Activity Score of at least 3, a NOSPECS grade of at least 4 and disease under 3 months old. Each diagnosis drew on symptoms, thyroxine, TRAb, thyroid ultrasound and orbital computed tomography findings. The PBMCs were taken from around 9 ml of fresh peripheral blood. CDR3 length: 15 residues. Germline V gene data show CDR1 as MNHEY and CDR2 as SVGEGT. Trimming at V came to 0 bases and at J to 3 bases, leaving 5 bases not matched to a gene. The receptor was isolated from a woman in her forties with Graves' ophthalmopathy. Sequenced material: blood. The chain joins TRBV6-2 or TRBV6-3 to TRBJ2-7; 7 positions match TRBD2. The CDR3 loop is CASSYSAGELYEQYF. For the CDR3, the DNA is TGTGCCAGCAGTTACTCTGCGGGAGAACTCTACGAGCAGTACTTC.